This paragraph covers one TCR beta chain sequence. Its cognate antigen is unknown. This sample is drawn from a study of glioma-infiltrating T cells. Study-wide points: Only very few CDR3 sequences appeared in both tissue and blood.

V dropped 6 bases and J dropped 5; count of bases not matched to a gene: 8. The CDR3 spans 14 residues. Germline CDR1 PRHDT, CDR2 FYEKMQ (reference sequence). Using RNA template, CDR3s of TCR alpha and beta were amplified with iRepertoire arm-PCR. Each CDR3 protein is one row after TCRdb ran MiXCR on the multiplex PCR reads. The table has 170,000 or so distinct CDR3 sequences, about 47% seen once. The chain recombines TRBV13 with TRBJ2-5; 8 bases agree with TRBD1. The sequenced sample consisted of glioma tissue, nonneoplastic brain tissue, or PBMCs (not recorded which). The TCR originated in a human donor with low-grade glioma or glioblastoma, undergoing nonglioma brain surgery, or in good health (not recorded which). The DNA of the CDR3 is TGTGCCAGCAGTACTTCAGGGGGCTTGGAGACCCAGTACTTC. Its translation: CASSTSGGLETQYF.